Described below is a single T cell receptor (beta chain) sequence and its context. Its antigen is still unknown. The sample is drawn from a study of T cells in pancreatic ductal adenocarcinoma. Study findings and constraints: Enrichment of CD45RO+ effector over naive T cells in tumors may bias clonality. Blood clonality (roughly 0.072) did not differ significantly from tumor (about 0.112). Unique clonotypes were 7 to 9-fold more numerous in blood than in tumor.

No neoadjuvant therapy was given to the selected pancreatic ductal adenocarcinoma patients before their surgery. Sequencing was performed with immunoSEQ multiplex PCR; in TCRdb, only in-frame clones are kept and a portion is missing. The sample lists roughly 10,000 clones, roughly 70% occurring once. This TCR came from a human donor with pancreatic ductal adenocarcinoma. Material for sequencing was pancreatic tumor tissue.

In DNA, the CDR3 is TGTGCCACCAGCAGGGCCGACGGGGTTGAAGCTTTCTTT. Protein sequence: CATSRADGVEAFF. The rearrangement joins TRBV15 to TRBJ1-1, with D unresolved. Germline CDR1 and CDR2: LNHNV and YYDKDF (reference sequence). V was trimmed by 3 bases and J by 7 bases, leaving 12 bases between them. The CDR3 contains 13 residues.